This TCR beta chain originates from a study of T cell responses to AZD1222 COVID-19 vaccine. Turning to the study itself: Combined were second doses at about 4 or about 12 weeks. Broader study findings: Possibly, clonal diversity was underestimated; donors were largely white British and included more females.

Remarks on this clone: What it binds is not known.

The length of the CDR3 is 13 residues. Germline assignment: CDR1 MNHEY and CDR2 SMNVEV (reference sequence). V lost 3 bases and J 2 bases, leaving 8 bases between the germline ends. Using immunoSEQ multiplex PCR, the repertoire was profiled, and TCRdb retains in-frame clones only, with some absent. The table shows 170,000 or so clones, with 75% to 90% occurring only once. The TCR comes from an adult in good health. The chain combines TRBV27 with TRBJ2-7, with D possibly being TRBD1 (6 bases). The sequencing here drew on peripheral blood, taken on day 0 of AZD1222 vaccination. CDR3 in amino acids: CASSFGTTYEQYF. The CDR3, as DNA: TGTGCCAGCAGTTTTGGGACAACCTACGAGCAGTACTTC.